The clone carrying this T cell receptor beta chain was seen many times. The source of the sample is a study of identical twins. Trimming stripped 0 bases from V and 6 bases from J, with 4 bases between. The germline V gene has CDR1 LGHNA and CDR2 YNFKEQ. The CDR3 is 12 residues long. Via MiXCR, TCRdb re-called the 5' RACE reads, giving one row per CDR3 protein. The sample lists 700,000 or so distinct CDR3 sequences, 21% seen once, with 4% to 5.5% in the top ten. These records were also assigned to another study, of T cells expressing NK-cell markers. As reported in that work: These clonotypes also led the CD3+CD56-NKG2C+ fraction in a handful of donors.

The sequenced sample was PBMCs. V is TRBV4-2 and J is TRBJ2-3; D is unclear. This TCR derives from a woman between 18 and 29 years old in good health. The CDR3 loop reads CASSQDRDTQYF. Written as DNA, the CDR3 is TGTGCCAGCAGCCAAGATAGGGATACGCAGTATTTT.